This T cell receptor beta chain originates from a study of shared clonotypes between healthy human individuals. Study-level points and caveats: Naive CD4 clonotypes overlapped across a few donors at about 5.3%. Large depth notwithstanding, sorted-subset sequencing proved incomplete by rarefaction. Limitation of the genetic and exposure-history diversity represented came from the few donors.

Notes on this clone: Its antigen is as yet unknown. One end of the junction does not line up with germline, which may come from a read error. Distinct nucleotide sequences in the sample also encode this CDR3.

Naive-designated CD8 cells lacked CD45RO, were positively enriched for CCR7, and omitted terminally differentiated effector memory CD45RA+ cells. Sequenced by immunoSEQ multiplex PCR; TCRdb stores in-frame clones only, minus some. In the table there are roughly 590,000 clones, around 95% of which are singletons. The TCR sequence derives from a woman aged 25 to 39 in good health. Source material: naive CD8+ T cells sorted from blood.

The DNA for the CDR3 is TGTGCCAGCAGTTTGGGGACAGGGACCTACGAGCAGTACTTC. Translated: CASSLGTGTYEQYF. This rearrangement joins TRBV5-6 to TRBJ2-7; the match to TRBD1 covers 9 bases. The CDR3 covers 14 residues. CDR1 is SGHDT, CDR2 YYEEEE, per germline.